Below, one T cell receptor (beta chain) is given with its context. Its antigen is still unknown. No per-base quality is available; no much larger clone lies one base away. V lost 3 bases and J lost 0 bases; the stretch between them is 11 bases long. Including the terminal cysteine and phenylalanine, the CDR3 comprises 14 residues. This entry keeps only the CDR3 DNA: 42 bases, framed from base 1. The germline V gene supplies CDR1 SQVTM and CDR2 ANQGSEA. The sample's time point label, decoded: baseline before oral tofacitinib. Peripheral blood and lesional scalp punch biopsies were obtained from patients with alopecia areata. PBMCs were isolated by density centrifugation and stained for CD3, CD4 and CD8, after which CD4+ and CD8+ T cells were sorted on a FACSAria. This specimen comes from a study of CD8+ T cells in alopecia areata (dated by TCRdb to the late 2010s). Regarding the complete study: Treated patients were enrolled in an open-label pilot trial of oral tofacitinib, 5 to 10 mg twice daily, for moderate-to-severe alopecia areata. immunoSEQ multiplex PCR using 35 Vbeta forward primers and 13 Jbeta reverse primers was used to amplify TCRbeta CDR3 regions. RNA came from the PAXgene miRNA kit for fixed scalp, the miRNeasy kit for PBMCs, and the RNeasy kit for mouse skin. On the human side, TCRbeta sequencing was run on scalp tissue and on sorted CD4+ and CD8+ peripheral blood T cells from healthy controls and from alopecia areata patients with either patchy or totalis/universalis disease. Clonality in the scalp was compared among normal scalp (n=4), patchy alopecia areata scalp (n=8), and alopecia totalis/universalis scalp (n=8). Tofacitinib was administered for 6 to 18 months, and 6 months of follow-up off drug were then conducted to assess delayed response and recurrence. In both human patients and the C3H/HeJ mouse model, the study applied high-throughput TCRbeta sequencing to look at T cell clonal expansion in alopecia areata. Biopsies were taken from tofacitinib-treated patients at baseline and at 4 and 24 weeks of treatment, and a later scalp biopsy was taken in several of the tofacitinib-treated patients.

Library preparation used the immunoSEQ multiplex PCR assay. RNA was extracted from all samples and reverse transcribed into cDNA as template for TCR sequencing. SuperScript III was used to make first-strand cDNA, primed with a 2:1 mix of oligo-dT and random hexamers. A synthetic immune receptor repertoire was used to measure amplification bias, and any remaining bias was corrected computationally. Turning to the authors' computational methods: Raw reads were preprocessed to remove errors, and CDR3 was defined by IMGT conventions from the conserved cysteine to phenylalanine. To get clonality, Shannon entropy was normalized by log2 of the number of productive unique TCRs and the result was subtracted from 1. Whether each scalp clone was CD4 or CD8 was inferred by checking scalp TCRbeta sequences against the CD4 and CD8 repertoires from sorted blood. TCRdb's version of the immuneACCESS table is confined to in-frame rearrangements and falls short of the full clone set. An unresolved V gene accounts for under half of the shortfall where checked; the remainder is of unknown origin. The V and J calls and clone size were taken over from that table, and D and trimming were inferred from the DNA. The sample table holds 200,000 to 250,000 clones, of which 57% were seen once. 0.4% to 0.55% of the sample belongs to the ten largest clones.

The investigation overall reported the following: Scalp TCR repertoire analysis is complicated because resident alphabeta T cells in normal human skin are also sequenced, whereas mouse skin is dominated by gammadelta T cells. Compared with mice, TCR sequences shared between patients were less clear, possibly partly because of HLA diversity across the patient population. Lesional scalp, especially in alopecia totalis/universalis, showed higher clonality and more expanded CD8+ clones than normal scalp, suggesting antigenic drive.

The source was CD4+ T cells sorted from blood, collected at week 0. The sequence derives from a human donor with alopecia areata. This sequence uses TRBV29-1 and TRBJ1-1; the D gene is perhaps TRBD1, on 5 matching bases. CDR3 reads: CSVEGTLMNTEAFF. The sequenced DNA: TGCAGCGTTGAGGGGACCCTTATGAACACTGAAGCTTTCTTT.